The 8 T cell receptor beta chains presented below share a single source sample, sequenced in a study of shared clonotypes between healthy human individuals. The table came from immunoSEQ multiplex PCR; TCRdb's copy has only in-frame clones and leaves some out. The data contain around 2.3 million clones, roughly 95% of them singletons. Sequencing was done on a sample of naive CD4+ T cells sorted from blood. Noted subset: CD45RA+ positively selected. The receptor set was obtained from a young man in good health.

This rearrangement joins TRBV10-3 to TRBJ2-2, with D perhaps matching TRBD1 (6 bases). The CDR3 is made up of 14 amino acids. V shed 11 bases and J shed 0 bases, with 13 bases lying between them. Germline values: CDR1 ENHRY, CDR2 SYGVKD. The CDR3 protein is CASDRTPNTGELFF. CDR3 nucleotide sequence: TGTGCCTCCGACAGGACTCCGAACACCGGGGAGCTGTTTTTT.

This clone was counted once. The chain links TRBV10-1 to TRBJ2-7, with D possibly being TRBD2 (5 bases). CDR1 is WNHNN and CDR2 is SYGVQD in the germline V gene (reference sequence). The germline V and J ends were trimmed by 5 bases and 0 bases, with 11 bases remaining between them. This CDR3 comprises 14 residues. CDR3 protein: CASSRTSSSYEQYF. CDR3 coding DNA: TGCGCCAGCAGTCGGACTTCCAGCTCCTACGAGCAGTACTTC.

The rearrangement joins TRBV10-3 to TRBJ2-5, with D unresolved. Trimming left V 0 bases short and J 4 bases short, with 9 bases between. The CDR3 is 14 residues long. CDR1 is ENHRY and CDR2 is SYGVKD in the germline V gene. As DNA, the CDR3 is TGTGCCATCAGTGAGTCGAATAGTGGAGAGACCCAGTACTTC. Translation: CAISESNSGETQYF.

Only a few counts were recorded for this clone. This chain uses TRBV19 with TRBJ2-5, with TRBD2 as a possible D gene (5 bases). Germline assignment: CDR1 LNHDA and CDR2 SQIVND (reference sequence). The ends were cut back, 4 bases at V and 4 bases at J, with 13 bases in the middle. The CDR3 is 14 amino acids. CDR3 in amino acids: CASSKSLATETQYF. Written as DNA, the CDR3 is TGTGCCAGTAGTAAATCTCTAGCCACAGAGACCCAGTACTTC. The full variable domain, rest sourced from reference TRBV19 and TRBJ2-5, is DGGITQSPKYLFRKEGQNVTLSCEQNLNHDAMYWYRQDPGQGLRLIYYSQIVNDFQKGDIAEGYSVSREKKESFPLTVTSAQKNPTAFYLCASSKSLATETQYFGPGTRLLVL.

The rearrangement links TRBV30 to TRBJ1-4; possibly TRBD1 for D (5 bases). The germline CDR1 and CDR2 sequences are GTSNPN and SVGIG (reference sequence). V was trimmed by 0 bases and J by 7 bases, leaving 15 bases between them. CDR3 length: 15 amino acids. As DNA, the CDR3 is TGTGCCTGGAGTGTACAAGGGGCTCGTCGTGAAAAACTGTTTTTT. Translated: CAWSVQGARREKLFF.

The J gene is TRBJ1-4, the V gene TRBV18; D gene uncertain. This CDR3 comprises 14 residues. CDR1 is KGHSH, CDR2 LQKENI, per germline. Between the trimmed V and J ends, which lost 4 bases and 0 bases, there was a span of 6 bases. This CDR3 is CASSQTTTNEKLFF. CDR3 bases: TGTGCCAGCTCACAAACTACAACTAATGAAAAACTGTTTTTT.

As concerns this clone: Other DNA sequences from this sample encode an identical CDR3 as well. This chain connects TRBV6-5 to TRBJ1-1; D possibly corresponds to TRBD1 (5 bases). Per the germline V gene, CDR1 is MNHEY and CDR2 is SVGAGI. The length of the CDR3 is 14 residues. V was shortened by 2 bases and J by 2 bases, with 9 bases between the two germline ends. The CDR3 loop reads CASSYGQGNTEAFF. The CDR3 DNA follows: TGTGCCAGCAGTTACGGGCAGGGAAACACTGAAGCTTTCTTT.

The rearrangement links TRBV7-9 to TRBJ1-4, with D maybe TRBD1 (6 bases). CDR1 is SEHNR, CDR2 FQNEAQ, per germline (reference sequence). V lost 3 bases and J 0 bases, leaving 11 bases between the germline ends. The CDR3 spans 16 residues. CDR3 in DNA: TGTGCCAGCAGCTTTGGGGGGCCCGCAACTAATGAAAAACTGTTTTTT. Translation gives CASSFGGPATNEKLFF.